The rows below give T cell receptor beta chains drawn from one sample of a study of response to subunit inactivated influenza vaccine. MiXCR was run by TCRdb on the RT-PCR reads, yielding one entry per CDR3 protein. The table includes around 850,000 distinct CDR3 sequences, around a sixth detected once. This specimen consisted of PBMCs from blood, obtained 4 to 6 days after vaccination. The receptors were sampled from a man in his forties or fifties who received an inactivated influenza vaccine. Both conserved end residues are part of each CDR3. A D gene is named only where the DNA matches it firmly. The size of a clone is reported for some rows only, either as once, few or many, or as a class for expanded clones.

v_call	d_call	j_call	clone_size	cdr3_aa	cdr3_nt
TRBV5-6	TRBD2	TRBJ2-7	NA	CASSLRAGTNEQYF	TGTGCCAGCAGCTTGCGAGCGGGAACGAACGAGCAGTACTTC
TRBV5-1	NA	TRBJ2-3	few	CASSRTVGAADTQYF	TGCGCCAGCAGCCGGACAGTTGGGGCGGCAGATACGCAGTATTTT
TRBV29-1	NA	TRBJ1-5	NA	CSVGAGGGQPQHF	TGCAGCGTTGGAGCGGGGGGCGGGCAGCCCCAGCATTTT
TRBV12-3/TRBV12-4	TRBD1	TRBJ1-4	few	CASRPTGAANEKLFF	TGTGCCAGCAGGCCAACAGGGGCGGCTAATGAAAAACTGTTTTTT
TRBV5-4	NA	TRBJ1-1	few	CASSLGHPNTEAFF	TGTGCCAGCAGCTTGGGACACCCGAACACTGAAGCTTTCTTT
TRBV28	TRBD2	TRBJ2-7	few	CASIKGLAEKQYF	TGTGCCAGCATTAAAGGACTAGCGGAAAAGCAGTACTTC
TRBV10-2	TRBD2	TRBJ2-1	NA	CASTWQNSGRPNEQFF	TGCGCCAGCACCTGGCAGAATAGCGGGAGGCCAAATGAGCAGTTCTTC
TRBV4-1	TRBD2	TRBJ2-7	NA	CASSQGLAVYYEQYF	TGCGCCAGCAGCCAAGGGCTAGCGGTTTACTACGAGCAGTACTTC
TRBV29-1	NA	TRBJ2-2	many	CSVEVANTGELFF	TGCAGCGTTGAGGTGGCGAACACCGGGGAGCTGTTTTTT
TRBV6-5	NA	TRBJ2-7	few	CASSYSGERAYEQYF	TGTGCCAGCAGTTACTCGGGCGAAAGGGCCTACGAGCAGTACTTC
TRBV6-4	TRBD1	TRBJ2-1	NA	CASSDPTTGANSYNEQFF	TGTGCCAGCAGTGACCCAACGACAGGGGCGAATTCCTACAATGAGCAGTTCTTC
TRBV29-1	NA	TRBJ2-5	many	CSVDETQYF	TGCAGCGTTGACGAGACCCAGTACTTC
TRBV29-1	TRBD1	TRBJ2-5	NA	CSADRGQETQYF	TGCAGCGCGGACAGGGGACAAGAGACCCAGTACTTC
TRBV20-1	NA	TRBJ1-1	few	CSARDSTNTEAFF	TGCAGTGCTAGAGATTCGACGAACACTGAAGCTTTCTTT